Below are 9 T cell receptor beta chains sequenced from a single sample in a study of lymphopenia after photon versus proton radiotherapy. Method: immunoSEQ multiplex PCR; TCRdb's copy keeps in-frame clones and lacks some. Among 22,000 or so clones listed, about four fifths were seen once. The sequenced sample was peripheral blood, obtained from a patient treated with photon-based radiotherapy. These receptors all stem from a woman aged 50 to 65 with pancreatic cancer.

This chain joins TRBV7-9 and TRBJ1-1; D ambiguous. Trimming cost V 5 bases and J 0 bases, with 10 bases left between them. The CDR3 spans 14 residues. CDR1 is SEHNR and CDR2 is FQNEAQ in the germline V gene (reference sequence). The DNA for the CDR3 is TGTGCCAGCAGCCCTGGAGGGCTGAACACTGAAGCTTTCTTT. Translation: CASSPGGLNTEAFF.

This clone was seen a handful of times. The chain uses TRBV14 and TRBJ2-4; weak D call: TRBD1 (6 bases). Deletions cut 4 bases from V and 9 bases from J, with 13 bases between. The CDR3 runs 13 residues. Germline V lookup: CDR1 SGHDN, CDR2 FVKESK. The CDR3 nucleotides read TGTGCCAGCAGCCTACAGGGTTACGGCATTCAGTACTTC. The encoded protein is CASSLQGYGIQYF. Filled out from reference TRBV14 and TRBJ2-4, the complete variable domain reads EAGVTQFPSHSVIEKGQTVTLRCDPISGHDNLYWYRRVMGKEIKFLLHFVKESKQDESGMPNNRFLAERTGGTYSTLKVQPAELEDSGVYFCASSLQGYGIQYFGAGTRLSVL.

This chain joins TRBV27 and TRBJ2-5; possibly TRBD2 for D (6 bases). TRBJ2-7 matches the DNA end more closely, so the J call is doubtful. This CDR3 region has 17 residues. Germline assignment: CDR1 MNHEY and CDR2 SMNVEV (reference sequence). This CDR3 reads CASSPIPGTPNHYEQYF. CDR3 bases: TGTGCCAGCAGCCCCATCCCCGGGACTCCTAACCACTACGAGCAGTACTTC.

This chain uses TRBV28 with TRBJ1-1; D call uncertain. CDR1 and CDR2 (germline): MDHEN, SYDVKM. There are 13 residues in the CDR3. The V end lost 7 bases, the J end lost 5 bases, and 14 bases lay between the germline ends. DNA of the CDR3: TGTGCCAGCAATCCGGGCCGGGCGACTGAAGCTTTCTTT. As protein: CASNPGRATEAFF.

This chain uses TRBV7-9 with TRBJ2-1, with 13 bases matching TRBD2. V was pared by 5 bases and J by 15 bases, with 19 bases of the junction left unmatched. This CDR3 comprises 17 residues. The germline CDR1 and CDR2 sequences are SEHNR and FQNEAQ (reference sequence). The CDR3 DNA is TGTGCCAGCAGCCGCCGGACTAGCGGGAGTTCTGGTAGGGTTGCGTTCTTC. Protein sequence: CASSRRTSGSSGRVAFF.

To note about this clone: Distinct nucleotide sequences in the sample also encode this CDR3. The CDR3 DNA reads TGTGCCAGCAGCTTAGGAGACAATGAGCAGTTCTTC. Its protein product is CASSLGDNEQFF. The chain carries TRBV7-2 and TRBJ2-1; D is unclear. Germline lookup yields CDR1 SGHTA and CDR2 FQGNSA. This CDR3 spans 12 amino acids. V lost 1 base to trimming and J lost 5 bases, with 3 bases between them.

The CDR3 region has the DNA TGTGCCAGCAGTGACAACTCTGGGGCCAACGTCCTGACTTTC. Residues: CASSDNSGANVLTF. The genes are TRBV6-4 and TRBJ2-6; no clear D. V was pared by 2 bases and J by 0 bases, with 2 bases between. Germline CDR1 MRHNA, CDR2 SNTAGT. The CDR3 is 14 amino acids.

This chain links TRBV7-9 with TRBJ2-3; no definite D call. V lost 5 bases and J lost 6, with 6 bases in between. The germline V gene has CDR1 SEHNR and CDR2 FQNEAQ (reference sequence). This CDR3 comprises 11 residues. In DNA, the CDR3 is TGTGCCAGCAGCCGAGCCGATACGCAGTATTTT. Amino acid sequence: CASSRADTQYF.

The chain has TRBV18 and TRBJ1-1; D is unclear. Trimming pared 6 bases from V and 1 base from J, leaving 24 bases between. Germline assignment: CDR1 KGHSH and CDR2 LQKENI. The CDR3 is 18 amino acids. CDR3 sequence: CASSPTTTSPQTNTEAFF. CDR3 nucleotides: TGTGCCAGCTCCCCCACCACCACGTCTCCCCAGACGAACACTGAAGCTTTCTTT.